Below, 10 T cell receptor beta chains from the same sample are listed, as sequenced in a study of T cell changes during pregnancy in multiple sclerosis (dated by TCRdb to about 2019). The receptor library was made with the immunoSEQ multiplex PCR assay. TCRdb's version of the immuneACCESS table is confined to in-frame rearrangements and falls short of the full clone set. An unresolved V gene accounts for under half of the shortfall where checked; the remainder is of unknown origin. The sample table shows about 45,000 clones, and about 87% are seen once. The ten largest clones capture around 1.9% of the sample. Sequenced here: peripheral blood, sampled in the first trimester of pregnancy. The receptors shown here come from a female donor with multiple sclerosis, enrolled in a pregnancy study.

This clone has a single count. The CDR3 nucleotides are TGTGCCAGCAGCACGACAGGGCTGGCTGAAGCTTTCTTT. This encodes CASSTTGLAEAFF. The chain uses TRBV7-2 and TRBJ1-1; 7 positions match TRBD1. Germline V gives CDR1 SGHTA, CDR2 FQGNSA. The CDR3 is 13 amino acids. Germline trimming cut 5 bases from V and 6 bases from J; bases unmatched to any gene: 6.

This clone was picked up one time. The chain is built from TRBV5-5 and TRBJ1-1; D is ambiguous. The CDR3 runs 15 residues. Trimming took 7 bases from V and 5 from J, leaving 21 bases between them. Germline CDR1 and CDR2: SGHKS and YYEKEE (reference sequence). The CDR3 spells CASFLWEQSGTEAFF. The CDR3 DNA sequence: TGTGCCAGCTTCCTCTGGGAACAATCGGGGACTGAAGCTTTCTTT.

The chain employs TRBV7-9 and TRBJ1-5, with a possible D match to TRBD1 (5 bases). CDR1 and CDR2 from the germline V gene are SEHNR and FQNEAQ (reference sequence). Between the trimmed V and J ends, which lost 0 bases and 3 bases, there was a span of 9 bases. The CDR3 is 15 residues long. DNA of the CDR3: TGTGCCAGCAGCTTAGCCGCAGGGTCCAATCAGCCCCAGCATTTT. Its translation: CASSLAAGSNQPQHF.

The rearrangement joins TRBV28 to TRBJ2-1; TRBD2 agrees at 8 bases. The V gene end was trimmed by 6 bases and the J gene end by 1 base; junction bases not matched to a gene: 8. The CDR3 spans 16 residues. From germline, CDR1 is MDHEN and CDR2 SYDVKM. CDR3 region: CASSPTGRGSYNEQFF. CDR3 DNA: TGTGCCAGCAGCCCCACCGGGAGGGGGTCCTACAATGAGCAGTTCTTC.

The chain employs TRBV5-5 and TRBJ2-7; D is unclear. The CDR3 loop spans 13 amino acids. V lost 0 bases to trimming and J lost 3 bases, with 7 bases between them. The germline gives CDR1 SGHKS, CDR2 YYEKEE (reference sequence). DNA of the CDR3: TGTGCCAGCAGCTTGGCTACTGACTACGAGCAGTACTTC. Its protein product is CASSLATDYEQYF. The entire variable domain, with the rest obtained from reference TRBV5-5 and TRBJ2-7, is as follows: DAGVTQSPTHLIKTRGQQVTLRCSPISGHKSVSWYQQVLGQGPQFIFQYYEKEERGRGNFPDRFSARQFPNYSSELNVNALLLGDSALYLCASSLATDYEQYFGPGTRLTVT.

The J gene is TRBJ1-2, the V gene TRBV6-1; TRBD1 matches 9 bases. CDR3 length: 14 amino acids. Unmatched junction bases numbered 8, after V lost 6 bases and J lost 6 bases. Germline CDR1 and CDR2: MNHNS and SASEGT. CDR3 amino acids: CASRPTGGVDGYTF. CDR3 in DNA: TGTGCCAGCAGACCAACAGGGGGCGTCGATGGCTACACCTTC.

The chain recombines TRBV19 with TRBJ1-5, with no clear D. This CDR3 spans 13 amino acids. The germline V gene encodes CDR1 LNHDA and CDR2 SQIVND (reference sequence). Trimming removed 6 bases at V and 5 bases at J, with 11 bases between. CDR3 coding DNA: TGTGCCAGTAGCCGACGGAGCCATCAGCCCCAGCATTTT. It codes for CASSRRSHQPQHF.

The genes are TRBV18 and TRBJ1-5, with 8 bases fitting TRBD1. Germline values: CDR1 KGHSH, CDR2 LQKENI. Trimming cost V 5 bases and J 10 bases; bases outside gene matches: 4. This CDR3 has 12 amino acids. The chain's CDR3 is CASSTQGAPQHF. The CDR3 region has the DNA TGTGCCAGCTCAACCCAGGGGGCTCCCCAGCATTTT.

The count of this clone is one. This sequence joins TRBV30 and TRBJ1-1; D gene unclear. There are 11 residues in the CDR3. V lost 0 bases to trimming and J lost 10 bases, with 9 bases between them. Germline values: CDR1 GTSNPN, CDR2 SVGIG (reference sequence). This CDR3 is CAWSVRGGAFF. The CDR3 nucleotides are TGTGCCTGGAGTGTACGAGGTGGAGCTTTCTTT.

The chain couples TRBV19 to TRBJ1-2; D gene ambiguous. Per germline, CDR1 LNHDA and CDR2 SQIVND (reference sequence). Between the trimmed V and J ends, which lost 10 bases and 5 bases, there was a span of 14 bases. The length of the CDR3 is 12 residues. The chain's CDR3 is CATGERGYGYTF. The CDR3 region has the DNA TGTGCCACCGGAGAGCGAGGGTATGGCTACACCTTC.